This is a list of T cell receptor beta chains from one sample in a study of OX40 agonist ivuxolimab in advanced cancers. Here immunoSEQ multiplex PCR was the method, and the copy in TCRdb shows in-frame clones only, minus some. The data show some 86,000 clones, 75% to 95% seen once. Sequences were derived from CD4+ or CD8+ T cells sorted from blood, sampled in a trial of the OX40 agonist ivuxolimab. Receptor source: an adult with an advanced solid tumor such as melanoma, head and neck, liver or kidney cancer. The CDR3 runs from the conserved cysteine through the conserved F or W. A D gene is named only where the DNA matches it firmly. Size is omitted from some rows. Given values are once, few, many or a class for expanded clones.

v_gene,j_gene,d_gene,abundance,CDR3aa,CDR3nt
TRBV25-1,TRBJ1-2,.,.,CASSEFGTGLDGYTF,TGTGCCAGCAGTGAATTTGGGACGGGTCTAGATGGCTACACCTTC
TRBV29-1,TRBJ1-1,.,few,CSVDGHMNTEAFF,TGCAGCGTTGACGGACATATGAACACTGAAGCTTTCTTT
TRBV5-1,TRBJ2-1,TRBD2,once,CASSPPGLAGGQSYNEQFF,TGCGCCAGCAGCCCTCCGGGACTAGCGGGAGGACAATCCTACAATGAGCAGTTCTTC
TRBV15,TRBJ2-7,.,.,CATSISPGSEQYF,TGTGCCACCAGCATCTCGCCGGGGAGCGAGCAGTACTTC
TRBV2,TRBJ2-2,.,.,CASGGWDTGELFF,TGTGCCAGCGGGGGTTGGGATACCGGGGAGCTGTTTTTT
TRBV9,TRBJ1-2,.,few,CASRAGGGTYGYTF,TGTGCCAGCAGGGCCGGGGGCGGAACCTATGGCTACACCTTC
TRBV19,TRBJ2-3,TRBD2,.,CASSSRGLVTDTQYF,TGTGCCAGTAGTTCGAGGGGACTAGTGACAGATACGCAGTATTTT
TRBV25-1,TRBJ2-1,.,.,CASSIISEQFF,TGTGCCAGCAGTATCATATCGGAGCAGTTCTTC
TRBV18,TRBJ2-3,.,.,CASSREDTQYF,TGTGCCAGCTCAAGAGAGGATACGCAGTATTTT
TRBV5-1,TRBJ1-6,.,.,CASSFGAAGTDSPLHF,TGCGCCAGCAGCTTCGGAGCCGCCGGGACCGACTCACCCCTCCACTTT
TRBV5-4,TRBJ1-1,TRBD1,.,CASSPYRGKNTEAFF,TGTGCCAGCAGCCCTTACAGGGGGAAGAACACTGAAGCTTTCTTT
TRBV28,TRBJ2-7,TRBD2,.,CASRPGGGPLGEQYF,TGTGCCAGCAGACCGGGAGGAGGGCCCCTTGGCGAGCAGTACTTC
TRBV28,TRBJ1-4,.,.,CASSLPGVQNEKLFF,TGTGCCAGCAGTTTACCGGGGGTCCAGAATGAAAAACTGTTTTTT
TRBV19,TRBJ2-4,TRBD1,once,CASSIDKGQGNIQYF,TGTGCCAGTAGTATAGATAAGGGACAGGGAAACATTCAGTACTTC
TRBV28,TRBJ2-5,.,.,CASIAPGVETQYF,TGTGCCAGCATTGCACCGGGGGTAGAGACCCAGTACTTC
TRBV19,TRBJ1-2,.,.,CASTTFPTGGYTF,TGTGCCAGTACCACTTTCCCGACAGGTGGCTACACCTTC
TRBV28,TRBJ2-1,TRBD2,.,CASSRPGLAGLHRQFF,TGTGCCAGCAGTCGGCCGGGACTAGCGGGGCTACATCGGCAGTTCTTC
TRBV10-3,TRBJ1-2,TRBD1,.,CATRDRGRDTFGYTF,TGTGCCACCAGGGACAGGGGGCGAGATACCTTTGGCTACACCTTC
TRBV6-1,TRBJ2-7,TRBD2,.,CASSESLAGGLF,TGTGCCAGCAGTGAGTCACTAGCGGGGGGTCTCTTC
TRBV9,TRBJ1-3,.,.,CASSVERAGNTIYF,TGTGCCAGCAGCGTAGAGAGGGCCGGAAACACCATATATTTT